Presented here are 10 T cell receptor beta chains from one specimen sequenced in a study of shared clonotypes between healthy human individuals. Clones were read by immunoSEQ multiplex PCR, and TCRdb kept only the in-frame ones, dropping some. Among 450,000 to 600,000 clones listed, approximately 85% were seen once. The sample was PBMCs. These receptors all come from a woman in her forties in good health. Some clones in this sample may be carry-over from other donors' samples.

The chain employs TRBV29-1 and TRBJ2-2; D is ambiguous. The germline V gene encodes CDR1 SQVTM and CDR2 ANQGSEA. V lost 3 bases and J 1 base, leaving 6 bases between the germline ends. CDR3 length: 13 amino acids. CDR3 DNA sequence: TGCAGCGTTGACATCGGGAACACCGGGGAGCTGTTTTTT. Translation gives CSVDIGNTGELFF.

The chain recombines TRBV28 with TRBJ1-3, with D possibly being TRBD1 (5 bases). Germline-derived CDR1 and CDR2 are MDHEN and SYDVKM. CDR3 size: 13 residues. V shed 10 bases and J shed 0 bases, with 10 bases lying between them. The CDR3 spells CAIGQPSGNTIYF. CDR3 DNA: TGTGCCATCGGACAACCCTCTGGAAACACCATATATTTT.

The chain recombines TRBV30 with TRBJ1-4; D remains unclear. Germline CDR1 is GTSNPN and CDR2 is SVGIG (reference sequence). The CDR3 runs to 13 residues. The V gene lost 2 bases and the J gene lost 5 bases, with 9 bases spanning the gap. CDR3 sequence: CAWSKGRNEKLFF. Here the CDR3 DNA reads TGTGCCTGGAGTAAGGGCAGAAATGAAAAACTGTTTTTT.

This clone occurred a few times. J is TRBJ2-7 and V is TRBV7-3; unclear D gene. Germline-derived CDR1 and CDR2 are SGHTA and FQGTGA. There are 13 residues in the CDR3. V lost 6 bases to trimming and J lost 9 bases, with 18 bases between them. The CDR3 region is CASSRNPTDRQYF. DNA for the CDR3: TGTGCCAGCAGTCGCAACCCGACTGATAGGCAGTACTTC.

This clone came up a few times. The same CDR3 arises from other DNA sequences in this sample as well. This chain joins TRBV19 and TRBJ2-3; no reliable D call. V was cut by 3 bases and J by 2 bases, with 9 bases left in between. Per germline, CDR1 LNHDA and CDR2 SQIVND (reference sequence). This CDR3 has 14 amino acids. CDR3 DNA sequence: TGTGCCAGTAGTATCGGGCTTTTCACAGATACGCAGTATTTT. Translated, it gives CASSIGLFTDTQYF.

CDR3 loop: CACPGGRFSGANVLTF. CDR3 nucleotide sequence: TGTGCCTGCCCCGGCGGTCGGTTCTCTGGGGCCAACGTCCTGACTTTC. The chain carries TRBV30 and TRBJ2-6; unclear D gene. This CDR3 is built from 16 residues. Per germline, CDR1 GTSNPN and CDR2 SVGIG (reference sequence). V was pared by 6 bases and J by 0 bases, with 15 bases between.

The chain carries TRBV6-6 and TRBJ1-5; a weak D match, TRBD1 (5 bases). Trimming stripped 10 bases from V and 4 bases from J, with 17 bases between. The CDR3 runs to 14 residues. Germline CDR1 and CDR2: MNHNY and SVGAGI (reference sequence). Here the CDR3 reads CATTGLEGNQPQHF. CDR3 sequence (DNA): TGTGCCACTACGGGGCTAGAGGGAAATCAGCCCCAGCATTTT.

The chain couples TRBV5-1 to TRBJ1-1, with D perhaps TRBD1 (6 bases). The CDR3 sequence is 17 residues long. Germline CDR1 and CDR2: SGHRS and YFSETQ. Trimming took off 0 bases at V and 1 base at J, with 16 bases between the two ends. In DNA, the CDR3 is TGCGCCAGCAGCTTGGTTTTGGGGGCAGCAAGGAACACTGAAGCTTTCTTT. Protein product: CASSLVLGAARNTEAFF.

The J gene is TRBJ2-1, the V gene TRBV7-3; 8 bases line up with TRBD2. The J segment lost 3 bases and the V segment lost 4 bases, leaving 11 bases of the junction unmatched. CDR3 size: 17 residues. The germline V gene encodes CDR1 SGHTA and CDR2 FQGTGA. CDR3 region: CASSSRGLVGGYNEQFF. DNA for the CDR3: TGTGCCAGCAGCTCAAGGGGACTAGTTGGGGGCTACAATGAGCAGTTCTTC.

Concerning this clone itself: This may come from a read error, since a much larger clone is one base off. V is TRBV6-5 and J is TRBJ1-2, with a tentative D call TRBD1 (6 bases). Trimming stripped 2 bases from V and 2 bases from J, with 6 bases between. In germline, CDR1 is MNHEY, CDR2 SVGAGI. CDR3 length: 13 amino acids. The CDR3 loop is CASSYDRNYGYTF. The CDR3 nucleotides read TGTGCCAGCAGTTACGACAGGAACTATGGCTACACCTTC.